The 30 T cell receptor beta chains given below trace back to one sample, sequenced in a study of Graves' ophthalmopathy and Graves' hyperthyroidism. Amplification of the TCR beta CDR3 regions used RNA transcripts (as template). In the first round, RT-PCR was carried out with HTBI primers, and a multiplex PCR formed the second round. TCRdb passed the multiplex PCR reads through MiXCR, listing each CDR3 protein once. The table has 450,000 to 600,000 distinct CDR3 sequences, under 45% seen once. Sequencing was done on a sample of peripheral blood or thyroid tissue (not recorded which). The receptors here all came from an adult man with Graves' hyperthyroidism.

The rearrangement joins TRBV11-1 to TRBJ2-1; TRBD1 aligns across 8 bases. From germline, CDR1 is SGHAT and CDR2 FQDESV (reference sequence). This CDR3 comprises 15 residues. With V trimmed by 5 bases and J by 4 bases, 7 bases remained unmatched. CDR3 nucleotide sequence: TGTGCCAGCAGCCGCGGAGGACAGGGATACAATGAGCAGTTCTTC. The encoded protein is CASSRGGQGYNEQFF.

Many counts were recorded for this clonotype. CDR3 DNA: TGTGCCAGCAGAAGCAGCAATCAGCCCCAGCATTTT. The encoded protein is CASRSSNQPQHF. The chain joins TRBV28 to TRBJ1-5; D gene unclear. Germline values: CDR1 MDHEN, CDR2 SYDVKM. The CDR3 loop spans 12 amino acids. Deletions cut 6 bases from V and 1 base from J, with 4 bases between.

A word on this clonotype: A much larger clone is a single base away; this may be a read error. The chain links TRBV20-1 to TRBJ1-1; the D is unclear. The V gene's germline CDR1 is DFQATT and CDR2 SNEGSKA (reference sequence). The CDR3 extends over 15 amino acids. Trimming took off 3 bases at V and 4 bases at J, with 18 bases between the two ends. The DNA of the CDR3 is TGCAGTGCTAGGCCGGCAGCTACTATGAGCACTGAAGCTTTCTTT. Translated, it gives CSARPAATMSTEAFF.

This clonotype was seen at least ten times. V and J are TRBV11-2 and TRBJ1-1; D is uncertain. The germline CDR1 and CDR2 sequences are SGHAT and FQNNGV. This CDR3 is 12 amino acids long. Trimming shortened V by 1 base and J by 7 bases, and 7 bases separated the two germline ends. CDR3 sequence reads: CASSLALGEAFF. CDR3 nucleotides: TGTGCCAGCAGCTTAGCCCTGGGTGAAGCTTTCTTT.

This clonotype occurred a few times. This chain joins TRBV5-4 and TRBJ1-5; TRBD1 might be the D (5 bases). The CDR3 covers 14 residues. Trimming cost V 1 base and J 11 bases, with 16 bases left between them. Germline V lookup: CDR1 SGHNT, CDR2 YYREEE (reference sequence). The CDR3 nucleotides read TGTGCCAGCAGCTTGCGGACCGGACAAGAGACCCAGCATTTT. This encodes CASSLRTGQETQHF. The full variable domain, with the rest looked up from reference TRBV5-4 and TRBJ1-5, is ETGVTQSPTHLIKTRGQQVTLRCSSQSGHNTVSWYQQALGQGPQFIFQYYREEENGRGNFPPRFSGLQFPNYSSELNVNALELDDSALYLCASSLRTGQETQHFGDGTRLSIL.

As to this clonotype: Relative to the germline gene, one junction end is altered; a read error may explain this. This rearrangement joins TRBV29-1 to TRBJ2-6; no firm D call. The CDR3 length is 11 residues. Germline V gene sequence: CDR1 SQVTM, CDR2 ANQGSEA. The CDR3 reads CSVEDLRALPF. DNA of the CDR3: TGCAGCGTTGAAGATCTTCGGGCCCTACCTTTC.

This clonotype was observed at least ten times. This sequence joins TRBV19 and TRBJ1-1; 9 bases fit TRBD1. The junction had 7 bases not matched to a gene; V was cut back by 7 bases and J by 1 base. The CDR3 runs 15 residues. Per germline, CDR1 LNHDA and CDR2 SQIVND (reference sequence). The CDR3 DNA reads TGTGCCAGTAAGACAGGGGGAATAAGGAACACTGAAGCTTTCTTT. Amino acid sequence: CASKTGGIRNTEAFF.

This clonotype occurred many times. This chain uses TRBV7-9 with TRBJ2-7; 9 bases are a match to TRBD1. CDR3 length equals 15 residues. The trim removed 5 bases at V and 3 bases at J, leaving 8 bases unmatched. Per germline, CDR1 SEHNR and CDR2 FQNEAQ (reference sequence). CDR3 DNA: TGTGCCAGCAGCCACCCCGGGACAGGGCACTACGAGCAGTACTTC. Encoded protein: CASSHPGTGHYEQYF.

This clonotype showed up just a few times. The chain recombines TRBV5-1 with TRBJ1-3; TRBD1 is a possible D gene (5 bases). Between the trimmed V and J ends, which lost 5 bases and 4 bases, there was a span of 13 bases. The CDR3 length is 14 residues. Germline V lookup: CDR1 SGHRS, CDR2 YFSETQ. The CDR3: CASRDTGGGNTIYF. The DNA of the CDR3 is TGCGCCAGCAGAGATACAGGTGGAGGAAACACCATATATTTT.

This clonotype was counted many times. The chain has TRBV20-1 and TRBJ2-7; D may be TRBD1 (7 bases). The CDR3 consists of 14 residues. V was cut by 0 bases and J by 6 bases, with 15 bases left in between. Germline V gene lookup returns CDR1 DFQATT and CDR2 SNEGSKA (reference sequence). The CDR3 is CSARDRGTAGEQYF. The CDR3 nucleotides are TGCAGTGCTAGAGATCGCGGGACAGCGGGCGAGCAGTACTTC.

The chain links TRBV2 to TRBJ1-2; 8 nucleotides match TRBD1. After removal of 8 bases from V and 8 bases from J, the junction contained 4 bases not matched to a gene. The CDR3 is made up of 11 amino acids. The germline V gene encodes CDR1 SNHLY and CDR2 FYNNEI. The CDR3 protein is CASWGQDGYTF. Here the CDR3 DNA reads TGTGCCAGCTGGGGACAGGACGGCTACACCTTC.

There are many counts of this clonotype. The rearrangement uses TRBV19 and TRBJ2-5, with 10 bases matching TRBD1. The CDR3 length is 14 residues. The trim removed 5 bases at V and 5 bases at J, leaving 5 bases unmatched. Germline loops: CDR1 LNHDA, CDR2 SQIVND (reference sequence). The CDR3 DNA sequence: TGTGCCAGTAGTGGGACAGGGGATGGGGAGACCCAGTACTTC. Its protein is CASSGTGDGETQYF.

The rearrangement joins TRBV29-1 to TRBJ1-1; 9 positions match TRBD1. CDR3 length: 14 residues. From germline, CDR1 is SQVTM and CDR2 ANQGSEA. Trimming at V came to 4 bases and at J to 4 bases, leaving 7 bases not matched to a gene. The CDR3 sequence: CSVGRQTGGTEAFF. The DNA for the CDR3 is TGCAGCGTTGGGCGCCAGACAGGGGGCACTGAAGCTTTCTTT.

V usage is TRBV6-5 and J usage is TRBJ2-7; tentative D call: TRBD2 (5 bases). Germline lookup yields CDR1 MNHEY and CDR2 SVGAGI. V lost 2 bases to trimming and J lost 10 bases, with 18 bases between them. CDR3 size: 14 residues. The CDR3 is CASSYLGLASDQYF. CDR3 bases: TGTGCCAGCAGTTACCTAGGGCTAGCTTCCGATCAGTACTTC.

The CDR3 DNA reads TGCAGCTCGGACAGAACTCAAACCTGGGCCTACAATGAGCAGTTCTTC. Translated, it gives CSSDRTQTWAYNEQFF. The chain combines TRBV29-1 with TRBJ2-1, with D tentatively TRBD1 (6 bases). The CDR3 totals 16 residues. The germline CDR1 and CDR2 sequences are SQVTM and ANQGSEA. Trimming pared 8 bases from V and 2 bases from J, leaving 22 bases between.

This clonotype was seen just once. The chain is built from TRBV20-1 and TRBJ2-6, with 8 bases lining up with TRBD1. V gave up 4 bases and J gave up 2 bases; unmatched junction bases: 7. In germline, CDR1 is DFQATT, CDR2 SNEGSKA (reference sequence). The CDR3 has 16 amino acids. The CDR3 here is CSATGQAPTGANVLTF. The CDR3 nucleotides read TGCAGTGCTACGGGACAGGCTCCCACTGGGGCCAACGTCCTGACTTTC.

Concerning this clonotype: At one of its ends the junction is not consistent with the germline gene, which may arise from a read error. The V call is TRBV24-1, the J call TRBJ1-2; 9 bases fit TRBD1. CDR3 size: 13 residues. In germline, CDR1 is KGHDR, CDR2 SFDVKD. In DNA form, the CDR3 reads TGTGCCAGCAGTGGACAGGGGACCTATGGCTACACCTTC. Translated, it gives CASSGQGTYGYTF.

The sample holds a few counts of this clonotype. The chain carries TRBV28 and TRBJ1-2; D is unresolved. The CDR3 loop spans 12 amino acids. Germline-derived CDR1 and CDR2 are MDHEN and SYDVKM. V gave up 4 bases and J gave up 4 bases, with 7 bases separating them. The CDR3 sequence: CASSSRTYGYTF. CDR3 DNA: TGTGCCAGCAGTTCCCGGACCTATGGCTACACCTTC.

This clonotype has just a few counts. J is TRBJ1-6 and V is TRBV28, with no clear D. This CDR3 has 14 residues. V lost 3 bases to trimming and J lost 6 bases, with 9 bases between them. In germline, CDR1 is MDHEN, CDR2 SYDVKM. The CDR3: CASSLVHFNSPLHF. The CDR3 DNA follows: TGTGCCAGCAGTTTGGTACACTTTAATTCACCCCTCCACTTT.

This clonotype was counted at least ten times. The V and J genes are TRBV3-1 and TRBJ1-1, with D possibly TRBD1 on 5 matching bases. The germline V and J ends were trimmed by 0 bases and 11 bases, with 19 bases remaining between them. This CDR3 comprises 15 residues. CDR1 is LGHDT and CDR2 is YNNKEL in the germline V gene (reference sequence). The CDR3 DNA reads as TGTGCCAGCAGCCAAGATTTCGACAGTGCCGACGGTGCTTTCTTT. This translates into CASSQDFDSADGAFF.

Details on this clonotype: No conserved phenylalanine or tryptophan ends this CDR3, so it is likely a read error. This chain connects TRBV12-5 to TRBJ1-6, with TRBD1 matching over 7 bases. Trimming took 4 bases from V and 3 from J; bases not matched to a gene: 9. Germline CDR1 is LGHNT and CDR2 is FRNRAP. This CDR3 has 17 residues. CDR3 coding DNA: TGTGCTAGTGGTTCTTGGACAGGTTTCTTCTATAATTCACCCCTCCACTAT. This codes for CASGSWTGFFYNSPLHY.

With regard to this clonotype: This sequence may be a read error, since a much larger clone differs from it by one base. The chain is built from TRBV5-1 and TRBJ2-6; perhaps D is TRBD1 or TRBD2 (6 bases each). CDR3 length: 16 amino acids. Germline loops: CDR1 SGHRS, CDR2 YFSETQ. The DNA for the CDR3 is TGCGCCAGCAGCTTGGTCCCGGGGGCCGGGGCCAACGTCCTGGCTTTC. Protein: CASSLVPGAGANVLAF.

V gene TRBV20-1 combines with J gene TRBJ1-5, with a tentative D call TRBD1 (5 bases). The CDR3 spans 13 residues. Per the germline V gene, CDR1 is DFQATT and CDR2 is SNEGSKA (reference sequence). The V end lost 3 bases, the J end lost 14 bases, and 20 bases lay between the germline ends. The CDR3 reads CSASLGRKRDEHF. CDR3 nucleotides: TGCAGTGCTAGTCTGGGACGCAAACGCGATGAGCATTTT.

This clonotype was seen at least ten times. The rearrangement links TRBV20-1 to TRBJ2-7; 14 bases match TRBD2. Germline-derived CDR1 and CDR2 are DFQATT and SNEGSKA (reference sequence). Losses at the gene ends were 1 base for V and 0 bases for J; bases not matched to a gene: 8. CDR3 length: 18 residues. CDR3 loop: CSARGRLAGGLSSYEQYF. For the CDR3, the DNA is TGCAGTGCTAGAGGGAGACTAGCGGGAGGGCTCAGCTCCTACGAGCAGTACTTC.

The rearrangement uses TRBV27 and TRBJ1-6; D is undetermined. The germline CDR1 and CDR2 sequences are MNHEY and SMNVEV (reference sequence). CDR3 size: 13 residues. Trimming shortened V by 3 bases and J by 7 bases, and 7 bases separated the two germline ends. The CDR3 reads CASSFSINSPLHF. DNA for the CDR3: TGTGCCAGCAGTTTCTCCATCAATTCACCCCTCCACTTT.

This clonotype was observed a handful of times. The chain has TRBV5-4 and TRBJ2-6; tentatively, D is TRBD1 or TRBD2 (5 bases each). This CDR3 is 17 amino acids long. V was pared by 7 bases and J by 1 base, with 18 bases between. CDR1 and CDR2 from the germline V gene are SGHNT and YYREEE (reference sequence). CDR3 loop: CASGPNLGESGANVLTF. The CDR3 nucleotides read TGTGCCAGCGGCCCAAACTTGGGGGAATCTGGGGCCAACGTCCTGACTTTC. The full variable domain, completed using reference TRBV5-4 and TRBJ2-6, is ETGVTQSPTHLIKTRGQQVTLRCSSQSGHNTVSWYQQALGQGPQFIFQYYREEENGRGNFPPRFSGLQFPNYSSELNVNALELDDSALYLCASGPNLGESGANVLTFGAGSRLTVL.

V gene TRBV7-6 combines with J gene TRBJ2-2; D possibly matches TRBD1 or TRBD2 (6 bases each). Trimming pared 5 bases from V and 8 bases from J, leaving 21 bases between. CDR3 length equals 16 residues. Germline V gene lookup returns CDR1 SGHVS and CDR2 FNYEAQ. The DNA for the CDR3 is TGTGCCAGCAGCCGACGAGGGGGGACCAGGGATGGGGAGCTGTTTTTT. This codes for CASSRRGGTRDGELFF.

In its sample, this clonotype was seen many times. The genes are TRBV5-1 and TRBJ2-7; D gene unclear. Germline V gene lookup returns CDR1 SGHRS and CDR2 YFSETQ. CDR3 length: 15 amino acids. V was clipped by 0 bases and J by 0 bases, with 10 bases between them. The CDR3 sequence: CASSLGAGSSYEQYF. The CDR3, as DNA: TGCGCCAGCAGCTTGGGGGCAGGTAGCTCCTACGAGCAGTACTTC. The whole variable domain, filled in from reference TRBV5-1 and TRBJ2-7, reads KAGVTQTPRYLIKTRGQQVTLSCSPISGHRSVSWYQQTPGQGLQFLFEYFSETQRNKGNFPGRFSGRQFSNSRSEMNVSTLELGDSALYLCASSLGAGSSYEQYFGPGTRLTVT.

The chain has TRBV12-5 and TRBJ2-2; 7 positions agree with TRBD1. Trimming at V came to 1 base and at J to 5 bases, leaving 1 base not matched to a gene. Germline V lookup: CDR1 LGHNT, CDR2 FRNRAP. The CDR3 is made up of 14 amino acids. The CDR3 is CASGLAQGTGELFF. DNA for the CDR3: TGTGCTAGTGGTTTGGCACAGGGGACCGGGGAGCTGTTTTTT. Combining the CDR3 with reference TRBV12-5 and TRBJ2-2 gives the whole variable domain DARVTQTPRHKVTEMGQEVTMRCQPILGHNTVFWYRQTMMQGLELLAYFRNRAPLDDSGMPKDRFSAEMPDATLATLKIQPSEPRDSAVYFCASGLAQGTGELFFGEGSRLTVL.

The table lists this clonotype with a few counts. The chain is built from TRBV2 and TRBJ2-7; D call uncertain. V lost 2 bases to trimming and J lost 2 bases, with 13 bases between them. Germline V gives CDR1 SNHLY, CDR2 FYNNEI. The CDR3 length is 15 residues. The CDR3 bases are TGTGCCAGCAGTGAACTGACACCTACTACCTACGAGCAGTACTTC. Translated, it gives CASSELTPTTYEQYF.